This TCR beta chain stems from a study of T-cell memory formation after mild COVID-19. Employing constant-segment primers, 5'RACE generated TCR alpha and TCR beta cDNA libraries bearing sample barcodes and UMIs. MiXCR, run by TCRdb on the 5' RACE reads, gives a single entry per CDR3 protein. The sample contains hundreds of thousands of distinct CDR3 sequences, roughly 21% of which appear only once. This CDR3 contains 13 residues. Per the germline V gene, CDR1 is SGHTA and CDR2 is FQGTGA. The germline V and J ends were trimmed by 5 bases and 5 bases, with 10 bases remaining between them. Sequenced: PBMCs or a T cell subset sorted from them (not recorded which). V and J are TRBV7-3 and TRBJ2-1; no definite D call. This TCR came from an adult woman who had mild COVID-19 (a few samples of this study predate the infection). Cell type and time point are not known. CDR3 sequence reads: CASSPIADNEQFF. In DNA, the CDR3 is TGTGCCAGCAGCCCTATCGCGGACAATGAGCAGTTCTTC. Full variable domain (outside the CDR3, taken from reference TRBV7-3 and TRBJ2-1): GAGVSQTPSNKVTEKGKYVELRCDPISGHTALYWYRQSLGQGPEFLIYFQGTGAADDSGLPNDRFFAVRPEGSVSTLKIQRTERGDSAVYLCASSPIADNEQFFGPGTRLTVL.